Each of the 12 T cell receptor beta chains below was sequenced from the same sample in a study of T-cell memory formation after mild COVID-19 (dated by TCRdb to the early 2020s). Libraries were prepared through 5' RACE. Instrument on record: Illumina NovaSeq 6000. The public reads were quality trimmed at Q25 with fastp and then assembled into clones with MiXCR by TCRdb, keeping productive beta chains. Here each entry gathers all rows of one CDR3 protein and keeps the most common genes and DNA. This sample gives a few hundred thousand distinct CDR3 sequences in total; 8.5% to 9.5% of them show up just once. The ten top clones hold roughly 21% of the sample. Sequencing input: PBMCs or a T cell subset sorted from them (not recorded which). The receptors stem from a man between 18 and 35 years old who had mild COVID-19 (a few samples of this study predate the infection). The sample titles of this study are shuffled in the database, so cell type and time point are left out; the donor was told from shared clones.

In DNA, the CDR3 is TGCGCCAGCAGTCTCGCGGGACAGTACTCTGGAAACACCATATATTTT. Protein: CASSLAGQYSGNTIYF. This chain links TRBV5-1 with TRBJ1-3; 7 bases map to TRBD1. This CDR3 spans 16 amino acids. V gave up 5 bases and J gave up 0 bases; unmatched junction bases: 8. The germline V gene has CDR1 SGHRS and CDR2 YFSETQ. The whole variable domain, filled in from reference TRBV5-1 and TRBJ1-3, reads KAGVTQTPRYLIKTRGQQVTLSCSPISGHRSVSWYQQTPGQGLQFLFEYFSETQRNKGNFPGRFSGRQFSNSRSEMNVSTLELGDSALYLCASSLAGQYSGNTIYFGEGSWLTVV.

In its sample, this clonotype was seen a few times. The CDR3 protein is CASSRTIDRGPNYGYTF. For the CDR3, the DNA is TGCGCCAGCAGCCGTACTATAGACAGGGGCCCTAACTATGGCTACACCTTC. The genes are TRBV4-3 and TRBJ1-2; 8 nucleotides line up with TRBD1. CDR1 is LGHNA, CDR2 YSLEER, per germline. CDR3 length equals 17 residues. With V trimmed by 4 bases and J by 0 bases, 10 bases remained unmatched.

This sequence joins TRBV7-8 and TRBJ2-3, with D possibly TRBD1 on 7 matching bases. Germline V gives CDR1 SGHVS, CDR2 FQNEAQ. The CDR3 spans 15 residues. The V and J ends lost 1 base and 5 bases respectively, with 13 bases between them. CDR3: CASSLVRGAGDTQYF. The DNA for the CDR3 is TGTGCCAGCAGCTTAGTCAGGGGGGCTGGAGATACGCAGTATTTT.

The chain carries TRBV15 and TRBJ2-7; perhaps TRBD1 as D (6 bases). The CDR3 has 14 residues. The V end was cut by 4 bases, the J end by 3 bases, with 13 bases between. Germline CDR1 LNHNV, CDR2 YYDKDF (reference sequence). CDR3: CATSKDRTDYEQYF. The CDR3 DNA is TGTGCCACCAGCAAAGACCGGACAGACTACGAGCAGTACTTC.

This clonotype was seen only a few times. The V gene is TRBV18, the J gene TRBJ1-2; TRBD1 agrees at 10 bases. With 3 bases clipped from V and 6 bases from J, the junction kept 7 bases outside the gene matches. Germline V gene sequence: CDR1 KGHSH, CDR2 LQKENI. This CDR3 comprises 15 residues. The CDR3 DNA follows: TGTGCCAGCTCACCCACGGGACAGGGGTTGAATGGCTACACCTTC. Amino acids: CASSPTGQGLNGYTF.

In DNA, the CDR3 is TGTGCCAGCTCCTCGGACAGGGGAATCAGAACTGAAGCTTTCTTT. This encodes CASSSDRGIRTEAFF. The V and J genes are TRBV18 and TRBJ1-1; TRBD1 matches 9 bases. This CDR3 has 15 residues. Germline V gives CDR1 KGHSH, CDR2 LQKENI. J gave up 5 bases and V 6 bases, and 10 bases lay outside the gene matches.

This clonotype came up a few times. V and J are TRBV9 and TRBJ2-6, with 10 bases lining up with TRBD1. The CDR3 length is 20 residues. With 5 bases clipped from V and 0 bases from J, the junction kept 14 bases outside the gene matches. CDR1 and CDR2 from the germline V gene are SGDLS and YYNGEE. The CDR3 spells CASSGDRGGLTSSGANVLTF. CDR3 DNA sequence: TGTGCCAGCAGTGGGGACAGGGGCGGCCTTACGAGCTCTGGGGCCAACGTCCTGACTTTC.

This clonotype was recorded many times. V is TRBV5-1 and J is TRBJ2-3; 9 positions agree with TRBD1. This CDR3 contains 14 residues. The germline CDR1 and CDR2 sequences are SGHRS and YFSETQ. Trimming at V came to 4 bases and at J to 6 bases, leaving 6 bases not matched to a gene. CDR3 loop: CASSIGQGPDTQYF. In DNA form, the CDR3 reads TGCGCCAGCAGCATAGGACAGGGGCCGGATACGCAGTATTTT.

The rearrangement joins TRBV7-3 to TRBJ2-5, with D possibly matching TRBD2 (6 bases). The V end was cut by 8 bases, the J end by 4 bases, with 14 bases between. The CDR3 runs 13 residues. Germline CDR1 and CDR2: SGHTA and FQGTGA. In DNA, the CDR3 is TGTGCCAGCGGGCGGGGATCCGGAGAGACCCAGTACTTC. It yields the protein CASGRGSGETQYF.

The chain employs TRBV28 and TRBJ2-4; 14 positions agree with TRBD2. With V trimmed by 4 bases and J by 8 bases, 7 bases remained unmatched. The CDR3 runs 16 residues. Germline loops: CDR1 MDHEN, CDR2 SYDVKM. In DNA, the CDR3 is TGTGCCAGCAGTTCTAGGACTAGCGGGGGGCGGGACATTCAGTACTTC. Encoded protein: CASSSRTSGGRDIQYF. Supplemented by reference TRBV28 and TRBJ2-4, the full variable domain reads DVKVTQSSRYLVKRTGEKVFLECVQDMDHENMFWYRQDPGLGLRLIYFSYDVKMKEKGDIPEGYSVSREKKERFSLILESASTNQTSMYLCASSSRTSGGRDIQYFGAGTRLSVL.

This clonotype was seen only a few times. V and J are TRBV4-1 and TRBJ1-5, with D unclear. CDR3 length: 14 residues. CDR1 is MGHRA and CDR2 is YSYEKL in the germline V gene. V lost 3 bases, J lost 7 bases, and 13 bases lay in between. The CDR3 protein is CASSHSTGEQPQHF. The DNA for the CDR3 is TGCGCCAGCAGCCACTCGACCGGAGAGCAGCCCCAGCATTTT.

The chain is built from TRBV6-6 and TRBJ2-5; D could derive from TRBD1 or TRBD2 (6 bases each). The V end lost 2 bases, the J end lost 5 bases, and 12 bases lay between the germline ends. Germline V lookup: CDR1 MNHNY, CDR2 SVGAGI (reference sequence). The CDR3 has 14 residues. Written as DNA, the CDR3 is TGTGCCAGCAGTTACAACGGGGGCGGGGAGACCCAGTACTTC. It encodes CASSYNGGGETQYF.